This T cell receptor (beta chain) was captured by sequencing in a study of cytomegalovirus exposure and HLA in healthy donors. The CDR3 loop spans 13 amino acids. Unmatched junction bases numbered 1, after V lost 3 bases and J lost 5 bases. Germline V gene data show CDR1 as SGHRS and CDR2 as YFSETQ. The PCR was carried out with 60 Vbeta primers and 13 Jbeta primers. Some clones are missing from TCRdb's copy, which holds only in-frame ones; the method was immunoSEQ multiplex PCR. The data show about 120,000 clones, less than 80% seen once. The chain is built from TRBV5-1 and TRBJ2-2, with 7 bases matching TRBD1. The sequencing sample was made of PBMCs. The sequence was collected from a man younger than 45 in good health and CMV-seronegative. CDR3: CASSSQGTGELFF. The CDR3 coding sequence is TGCGCCAGCAGCTCACAGGGGACCGGGGAGCTGTTTTTT.